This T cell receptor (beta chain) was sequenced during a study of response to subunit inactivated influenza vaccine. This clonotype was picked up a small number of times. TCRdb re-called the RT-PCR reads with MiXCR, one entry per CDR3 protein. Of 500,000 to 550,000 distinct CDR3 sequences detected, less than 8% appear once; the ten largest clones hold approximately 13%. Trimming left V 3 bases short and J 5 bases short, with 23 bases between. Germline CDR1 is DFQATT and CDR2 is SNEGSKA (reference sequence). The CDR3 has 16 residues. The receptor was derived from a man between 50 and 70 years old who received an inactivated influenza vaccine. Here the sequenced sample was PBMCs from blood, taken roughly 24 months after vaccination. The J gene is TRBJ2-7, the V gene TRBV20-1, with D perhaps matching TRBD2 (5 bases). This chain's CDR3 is CSARVLMSGLQHEQYF. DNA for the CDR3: TGCAGTGCTAGGGTTCTGATGAGCGGACTCCAACACGAGCAGTACTTC.